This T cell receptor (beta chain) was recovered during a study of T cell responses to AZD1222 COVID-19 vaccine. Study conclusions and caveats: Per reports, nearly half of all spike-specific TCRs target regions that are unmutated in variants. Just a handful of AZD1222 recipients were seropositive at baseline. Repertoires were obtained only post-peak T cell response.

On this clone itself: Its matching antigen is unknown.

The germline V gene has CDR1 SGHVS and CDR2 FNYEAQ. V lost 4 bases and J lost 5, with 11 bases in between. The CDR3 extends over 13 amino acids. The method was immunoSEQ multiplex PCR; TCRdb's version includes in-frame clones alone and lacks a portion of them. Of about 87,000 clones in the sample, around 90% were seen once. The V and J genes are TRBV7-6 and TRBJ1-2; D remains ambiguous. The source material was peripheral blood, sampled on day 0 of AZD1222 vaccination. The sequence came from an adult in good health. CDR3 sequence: CASSYQEEYGYTF. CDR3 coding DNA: TGTGCCAGCAGCTACCAGGAAGAATATGGCTACACCTTC.